This is a list of T cell receptor beta chains from one sample in a study of identical twins. MiXCR, run by TCRdb on the 5' RACE reads, gives a single entry per CDR3 protein. This table holds hundreds of thousands of distinct CDR3 sequences, 8% to 9.5% found once. These data also formed part of another study, on yellow fever vaccine responses in identical twins.

The sample taken for sequencing was CD8+ T cells sorted from blood. These receptors were obtained from a woman aged 18-30 years in good health. The CDR3 runs from the conserved cysteine through the conserved F or W.

CASSQESIGFDLNEQFF TRBV4-3
CSASSPHISYNEQFF TRBV20-1
CASSLGHGPFYEQYF TRBV7-8
CSATTSSAEAFF TRBV29-1
CSASRQGSPIYEQYF TRBV20-1
CAITEAGGGYEQYF TRBV10-3
CASSFGRGPFSEQFF TRBV5-5
CASSIGATEAFF TRBV19
CASSGGTTRINSGANVLTF TRBV9
CASIGQGLYEQFF TRBV2
CASSAGGLSNQPQHF TRBV6-1
CASSQEGTTSTDTQYF TRBV3-1
CAISISSGQGKFYEQYF TRBV10-3
CASSLEQVLLQPQHF TRBV7-2
CASLGQGDSNQPQHF TRBV19
CASSSRQGMSEAFF TRBV4-1
CSGTVALQETQYF TRBV20-1
CASSPALGTSSYEQYF TRBV25-1
CASRQGTGLGYEQYF TRBV12-3/TRBV12-4
CASQGTGLSYEQYF TRBV5-1
CASSLEASGANVLTF TRBV7-6
CASSQSIPPDLVSPEQYF TRBV4-2
CASTLGVGAQETQYF TRBV12-3/TRBV12-4
CASTLRMDNEQFF TRBV7-9
CSARDPQGTYSYEQYF TRBV20-1
CASSHPAREYGMVPYNEQFF TRBV11-1
CASSPGRDYSYNEQFF TRBV7-2
CSGRDTRTYEQYF TRBV29-1
CSARDLAGASYEQFF TRBV20-1
CSVLMNTEAFF TRBV29-1
CASSYVATDTQYF TRBV6-5
CATSTRVVRRGIGAEAFF TRBV15
CASGGMAYGYTF TRBV28
CASSFVGDYGYTF TRBV12-3/TRBV12-4
CASSQDHSGGQPYEQYF TRBV3-1
CASPGQETQYF TRBV6-6
CASSPRTSGETQYF TRBV7-6
CASTSDARANVLTF TRBV9
CASSLGGLNSNTEAFF TRBV19
CASSAYESYEQYF TRBV7-8